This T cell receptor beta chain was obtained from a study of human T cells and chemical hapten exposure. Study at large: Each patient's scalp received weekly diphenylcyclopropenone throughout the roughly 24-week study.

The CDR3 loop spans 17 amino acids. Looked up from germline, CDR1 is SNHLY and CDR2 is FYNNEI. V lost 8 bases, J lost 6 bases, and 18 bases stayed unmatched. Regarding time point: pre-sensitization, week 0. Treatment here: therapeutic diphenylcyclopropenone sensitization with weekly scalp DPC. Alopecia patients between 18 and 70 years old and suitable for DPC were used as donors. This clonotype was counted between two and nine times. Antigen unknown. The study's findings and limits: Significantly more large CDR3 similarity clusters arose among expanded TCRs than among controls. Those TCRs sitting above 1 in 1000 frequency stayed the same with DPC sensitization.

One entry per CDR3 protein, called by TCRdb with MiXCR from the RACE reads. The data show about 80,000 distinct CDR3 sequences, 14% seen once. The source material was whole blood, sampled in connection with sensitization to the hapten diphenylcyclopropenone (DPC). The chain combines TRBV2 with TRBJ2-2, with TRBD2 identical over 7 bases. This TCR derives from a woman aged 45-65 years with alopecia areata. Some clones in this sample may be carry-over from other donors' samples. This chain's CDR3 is CASEPYGWEGLAGELFF. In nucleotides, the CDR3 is TGTGCCAGCGAACCGTACGGCTGGGAGGGGCTCGCCGGGGAGCTGTTTTTT.